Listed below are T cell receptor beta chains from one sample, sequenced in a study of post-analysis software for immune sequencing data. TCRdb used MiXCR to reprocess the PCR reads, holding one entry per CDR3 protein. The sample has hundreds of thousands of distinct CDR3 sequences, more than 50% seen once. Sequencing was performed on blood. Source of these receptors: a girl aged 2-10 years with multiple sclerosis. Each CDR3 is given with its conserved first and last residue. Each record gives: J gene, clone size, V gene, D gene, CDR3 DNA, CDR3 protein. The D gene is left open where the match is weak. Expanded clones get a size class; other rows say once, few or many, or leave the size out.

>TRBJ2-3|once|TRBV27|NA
TGTGCCAGCAGTTTTTCCCCGGGGAACACAGATACGCAGTATTTT
CASSFSPGNTDTQYF
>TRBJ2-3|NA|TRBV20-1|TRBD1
TGCAGTGCTACCGACAGGGGAGTAACAGATACGCAGTATTTT
CSATDRGVTDTQYF
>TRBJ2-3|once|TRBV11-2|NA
TGTGCCAGCAGCTTCCTACTGAGGCAGGCTAGCACAGATACGCAGTATTTT
CASSFLLRQASTDTQYF
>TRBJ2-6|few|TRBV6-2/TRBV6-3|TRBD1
TGTGCCAGCAGTTACTTCCTCCTCCGGGACAGGGGGCTTGGGGCCAACGTCCTGACTTTC
CASSYFLLRDRGLGANVLTF
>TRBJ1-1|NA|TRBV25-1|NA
TGTGCCAGCAGTTTACGTGGAGGCAACACTGAAGCTTTCTTT
CASSLRGGNTEAFF
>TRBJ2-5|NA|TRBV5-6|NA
TGTGCCAGCAGCTTGGGACACCGGGGGACCCAGTACTTC
CASSLGHRGTQYF
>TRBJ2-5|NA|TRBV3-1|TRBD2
TGTGCCAGCAGCCCGGGGACTAGCGGGGACATCCAAGAGACCCAGTACTTC
CASSPGTSGDIQETQYF
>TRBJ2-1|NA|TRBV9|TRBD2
TGTGCCAGCAGCGTCTCCCTACTAGCGGATGAGCAGTTCTTC
CASSVSLLADEQFF
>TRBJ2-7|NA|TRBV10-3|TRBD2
TGTGCCATCAGTGAGTACCTAGCGGGAGGCTCCTACGAGCAGTACTTC
CAISEYLAGGSYEQYF
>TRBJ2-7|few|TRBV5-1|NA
TGCGCCAGCAGCTTAATCGGGAACTACGAGCAGTACTTC
CASSLIGNYEQYF
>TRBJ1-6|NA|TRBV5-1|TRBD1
TGCGCCAGCAGCTTCCGAGCGGGACAGGGAAATTCACCCCTCCACTTT
CASSFRAGQGNSPLHF
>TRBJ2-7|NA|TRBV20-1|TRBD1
TGCAGTGCTGTACAGGGGAGCGAGCAGTACTTC
CSAVQGSEQYF
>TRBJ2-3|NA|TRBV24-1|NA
TGTGCCACCAGTGATTCGGACAGTGTCGCTAGCACAGATACGCAGTATTTT
CATSDSDSVASTDTQYF
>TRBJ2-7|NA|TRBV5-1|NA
TGCGCCAGCAGCTCCGGGGACATGCCGGGAGAGCAGTACTTC
CASSSGDMPGEQYF
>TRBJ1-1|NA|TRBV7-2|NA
TGTGCCAGCATCACAGGGATTTCGGCGGCAGCTTTCTTT
CASITGISAAAFF
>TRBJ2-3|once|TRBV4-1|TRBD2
TGCGCCAGCAGCCAAAGGGTAAAGAAGATAGCCCTAGCGGGAGAACAGCCAGATACGCAGTATTTT
CASSQRVKKIALAGEQPDTQYF
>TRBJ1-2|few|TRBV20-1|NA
TGCAGTGCTAGAGTAGGGGGATATGGCTACACCTTC
CSARVGGYGYTF
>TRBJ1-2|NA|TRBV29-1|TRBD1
TGCAGCGTTACAGGGGGTGGGGACTATGGCTACACCTTC
CSVTGGGDYGYTF
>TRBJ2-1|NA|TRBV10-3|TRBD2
TGTGCCATCAGTGCAGCTAGCGGGGGGGGCCGGGCCTACAATGAGCAGTTCTTC
CAISAASGGGRAYNEQFF
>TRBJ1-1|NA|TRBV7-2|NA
TGTGCCAGCAGCTCCCAAGGTGGTACTGAAGCTTTCTTT
CASSSQGGTEAFF
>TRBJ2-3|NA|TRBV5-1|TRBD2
TGCGCCAGCAGCAGGCCTAGCGGGAACACAGATACGCAGTATTTT
CASSRPSGNTDTQYF
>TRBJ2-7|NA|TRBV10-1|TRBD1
TGCGCCAGCAGTTCTACAGGGGAGGAGCAGTACTTC
CASSSTGEEQYF
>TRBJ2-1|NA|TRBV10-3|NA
TGTGCCATCAGTGGGAGCGGTGGTGGCAGGCAGTTCTTC
CAISGSGGGRQFF
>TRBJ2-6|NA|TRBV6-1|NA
TGTGCCAGCAGTATCCGGGACGGTTTACCTGGGGCCAACGTCCTGACTTTC
CASSIRDGLPGANVLTF
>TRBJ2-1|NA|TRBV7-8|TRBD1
TGTGCCAGCAGCTCTCGGGACAGGCTCAATGAGCAGTTCTTC
CASSSRDRLNEQFF
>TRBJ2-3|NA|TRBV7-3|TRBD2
TGTGCCAGCAGCCGCCCAGGACTAGCGGCCTTTGGGGATACGCAGTATTTT
CASSRPGLAAFGDTQYF
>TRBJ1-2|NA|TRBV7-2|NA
TGTGCCAGCAGCACTCAGGGGTGGGACTATGGCTACACCTTC
CASSTQGWDYGYTF
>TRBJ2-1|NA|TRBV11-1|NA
TGTGCCAGCAGCTTTCACGCCGCGGGATCCTACAATGAGCAGTTCTTC
CASSFHAAGSYNEQFF
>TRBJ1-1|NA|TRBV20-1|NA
TGCAGTGCTAGAGGGGGGGAGGGGATGACTGAAGCTTTCTTT
CSARGGEGMTEAFF
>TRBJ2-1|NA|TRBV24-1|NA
TGTGCCACCAGTGATTTCTTAGTTAATGAGCAGTTCTTC
CATSDFLVNEQFF
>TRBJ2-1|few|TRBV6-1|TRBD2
TGTGCCAGCAGTGAAGCGCATGAACTAGCGGAGTTCTACAATGAGCAGTTCTTC
CASSEAHELAEFYNEQFF
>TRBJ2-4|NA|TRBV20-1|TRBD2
TGCAGTGTGCGGGCTGGGAGGGCTAGCGGGAAGGCCAAAAACATTCAGTACTTC
CSVRAGRASGKAKNIQYF
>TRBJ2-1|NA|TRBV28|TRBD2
TGTGCCAGCAGTGCCAAGACTAGCGGGAGGATGGGTGAGCAGTTCTTC
CASSAKTSGRMGEQFF
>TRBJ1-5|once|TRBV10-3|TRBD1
TGTGCCATCAGTGAGGGACAGGAGTTTGGGCCCCAGCATTTT
CAISEGQEFGPQHF
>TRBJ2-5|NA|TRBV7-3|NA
TGTGCCAGCAGCCCGGGTAGCGGCCGGGGGACCCAGTACTTC
CASSPGSGRGTQYF
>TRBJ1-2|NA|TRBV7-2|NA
TGTGCCAGCAGCCAGTCGGCAGGGCCCTATGGCTACACCTTC
CASSQSAGPYGYTF
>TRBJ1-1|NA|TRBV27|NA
TGTGCCAGCAGCCCCGGGTTAGGCAGGGCGTATACTGAAGCTTTCTTT
CASSPGLGRAYTEAFF
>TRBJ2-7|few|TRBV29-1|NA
TGCAGCGCATCCGGGACAACCGACTACGAGCAGTACTTC
CSASGTTDYEQYF
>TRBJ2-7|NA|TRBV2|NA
TGTGCCAGCAGTGACAGAGCTGAAAGCTACGAGCAGTACTTC
CASSDRAESYEQYF
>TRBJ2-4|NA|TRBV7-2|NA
TGTGCCAGCAGCTTAGAGGGAACGGACATTCAGTACTTC
CASSLEGTDIQYF
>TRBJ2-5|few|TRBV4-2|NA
TGTGCCAGCAGCCAAAGGGGCGGGCAGACGGAGACCCAGTACTTC
CASSQRGGQTETQYF
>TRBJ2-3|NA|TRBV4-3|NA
TGCGCCAGCAGCCAAGTTTCCGCAGATACGCAGTATTTT
CASSQVSADTQYF
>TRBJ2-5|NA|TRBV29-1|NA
TGCAGCGTTGAAGAGAGGTCGTCAAGGGGTCAAGAGACCCAGTACTTC
CSVEERSSRGQETQYF
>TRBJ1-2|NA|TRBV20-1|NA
TGCAGTGCTAGAGATATAAGGGCTGTCTATGGCTACACCTTC
CSARDIRAVYGYTF
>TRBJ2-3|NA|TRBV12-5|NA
TGTGCTAGTGGTTTAGCTTGGGGCGGGACCACAGATACGCAGTATTTT
CASGLAWGGTTDTQYF
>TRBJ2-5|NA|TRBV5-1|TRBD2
TGCGCCAGCAGCCCTGGTCGGCAGCGGGGGGAGACCCAGTACTTC
CASSPGRQRGETQYF
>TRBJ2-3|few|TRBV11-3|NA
TGTGCCAGCAGCTTACCTACCACGGCAGATATCCCAGATACGCAGTATTTT
CASSLPTTADIPDTQYF
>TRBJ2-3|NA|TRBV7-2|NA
TGTGCCAGCAGCTTCTTTAGCACAGATACGCAGTATTTT
CASSFFSTDTQYF
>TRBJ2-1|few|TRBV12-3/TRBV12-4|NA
TGTGCCAGCAGTTCTCTATCTAGTCCGGAGTTCTTC
CASSSLSSPEFF
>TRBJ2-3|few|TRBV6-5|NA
TGTGCCAGCAGGCTACAGAATACGCAGTATTTT
CASRLQNTQYF
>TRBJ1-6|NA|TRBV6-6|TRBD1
TGTGCCAGCAGTTACTTCACAGGGGGCCCTAATTCACCCCTCCACTTT
CASSYFTGGPNSPLHF
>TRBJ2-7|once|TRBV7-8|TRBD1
TGTGCCAGCAGCTCGTACAGGGGGATCGAGCAGTACTTC
CASSSYRGIEQYF
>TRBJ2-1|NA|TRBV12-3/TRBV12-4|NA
TGTGCCAGCAGTTTAGGTAGACTAGTACAAGAGACCCAGTTCTTC
CASSLGRLVQETQFF
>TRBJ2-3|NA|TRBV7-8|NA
TGTGCCAGCAGCTTAGAATCTGCGCTCTTAGCGCAGTATTTT
CASSLESALLAQYF
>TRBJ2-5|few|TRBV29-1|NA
TGCAGCGTTGTTCGGGGACACCTAAACCAAGAGACCCAGTACTTC
CSVVRGHLNQETQYF
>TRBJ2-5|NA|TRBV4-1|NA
TGCGCCAGCAGCCAATCTCCGAGTGAGGAGACCCAGTACTTC
CASSQSPSEETQYF
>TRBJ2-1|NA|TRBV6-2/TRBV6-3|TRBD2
TGTGCCAGCTCCACCGGGACTAGGTACAATGAGCAGTTCTTC
CASSTGTRYNEQFF
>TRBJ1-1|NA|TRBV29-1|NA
TGCAGCGTGGGGGACACAGGTCCTGAAGCTTTCTTT
CSVGDTGPEAFF